The T cell receptor beta chain described here comes from a study of blood T cell repertoires in COVID-19. Across the study: Collection of acute and convalescent COVID-19 samples took place in the United States, Italy and Spain. Sample material is recorded as cDNA or gDNA derived from T cells, B-cell-depleted T cells, or PBMCs.

As handled by the study authors: Estimates of nucleated cell counts were drawn from the amplification of reference gene primers. Profiling relied on immunoSEQ multiplex PCR, and the TCRdb table lists in-frame clones only, not all of them. That table supplies the V and J calls and clone size; D and trimming were determined from the DNA. This sample has fewer than 300,000 clones, with 70% to 80% found just once. The CDR3 covers 14 residues. J gave up 3 bases and V 8 bases, and 8 bases lay outside the gene matches. The V gene's germline CDR1 is SGHRS and CDR2 YFSETQ. The sequenced sample consisted of peripheral blood. The TCR sequence derives from a woman of 80 years or more with acute or convalescent COVID-19. The rearrangement uses TRBV5-1 and TRBJ2-3; 8 bases map to TRBD1. CDR3: CASRMDRATDTQYF. The CDR3 DNA sequence: TGCGCCAGTCGAATGGACAGGGCGACAGATACGCAGTATTTT.